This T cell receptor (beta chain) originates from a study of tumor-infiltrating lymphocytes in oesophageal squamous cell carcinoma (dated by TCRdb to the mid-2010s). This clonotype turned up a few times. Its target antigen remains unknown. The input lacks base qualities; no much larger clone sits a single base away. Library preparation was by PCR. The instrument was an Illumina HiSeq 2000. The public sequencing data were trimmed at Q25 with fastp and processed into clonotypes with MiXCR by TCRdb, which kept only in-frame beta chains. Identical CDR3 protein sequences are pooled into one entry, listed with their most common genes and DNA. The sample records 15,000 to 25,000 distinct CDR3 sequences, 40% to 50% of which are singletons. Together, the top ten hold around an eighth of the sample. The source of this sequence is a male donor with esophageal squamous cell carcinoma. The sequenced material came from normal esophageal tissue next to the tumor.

The sequenced DNA is TGTGCCAGCAGCTTACTAGCGGGAGTCGGCACAGATACGCAGTATTTT. It translates as CASSLLAGVGTDTQYF. The chain uses TRBV7-2 and TRBJ2-3; 10 central nucleotides agree with TRBD2. The CDR3 spans 16 residues, from the cysteine through the phenylalanine. The sequence is cut down to CDR3 DNA, 48 bases in frame from base 1. The germline V gene provides CDR1 SGHTA and CDR2 FQGNSA. Trimming leaves V shorter by 2 bases and J shorter by 1 base, with the junction holding 3 bases beyond the gene matches.